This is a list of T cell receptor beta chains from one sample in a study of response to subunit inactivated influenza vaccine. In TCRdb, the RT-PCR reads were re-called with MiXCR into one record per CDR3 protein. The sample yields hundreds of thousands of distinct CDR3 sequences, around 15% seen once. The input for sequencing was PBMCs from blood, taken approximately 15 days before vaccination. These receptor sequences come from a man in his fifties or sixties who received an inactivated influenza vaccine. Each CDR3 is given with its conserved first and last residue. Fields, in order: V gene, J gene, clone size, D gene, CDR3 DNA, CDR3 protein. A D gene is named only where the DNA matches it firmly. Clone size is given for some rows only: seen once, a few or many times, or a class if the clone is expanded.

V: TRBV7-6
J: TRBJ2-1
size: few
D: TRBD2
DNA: TGTGCCAGCGGTGGGTGGGAGGGCAAACATGAGCAGTTCTTC
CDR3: CASGGWEGKHEQFF

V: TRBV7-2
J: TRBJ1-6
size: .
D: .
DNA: TGTGCCAGCAGGAGTACAGGGTTGGGACCCCTCCACTTT
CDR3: CASRSTGLGPLHF

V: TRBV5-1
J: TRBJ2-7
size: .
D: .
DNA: TGCGCCAGCAGACCCGGGACGACATACGAGCAGTACTTC
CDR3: CASRPGTTYEQYF

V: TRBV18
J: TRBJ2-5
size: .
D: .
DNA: TGTGCCAGCTCACGCAGGGTTGGGGAGACCCAGTACTTC
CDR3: CASSRRVGETQYF

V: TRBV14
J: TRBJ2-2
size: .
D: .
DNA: TGTGCCAGCAGCCACGCTAGGACACGTAACACCGGGGAGCTGTTTTTT
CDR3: CASSHARTRNTGELFF

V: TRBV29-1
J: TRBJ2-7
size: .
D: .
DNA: TGCAGCGTTTCCCAGGGAAGCTACGAGCAGTACTTC
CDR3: CSVSQGSYEQYF

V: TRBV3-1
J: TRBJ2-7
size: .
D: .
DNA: TGTGCCAGCAGCCTAGCAAGCCGAACACACTACGAGCAGTACTTC
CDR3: CASSLASRTHYEQYF

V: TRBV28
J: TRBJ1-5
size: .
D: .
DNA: TGTGCCAGCACCCCGGGGAGCTATAGCAATCAGCCCCAGCATTTT
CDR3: CASTPGSYSNQPQHF

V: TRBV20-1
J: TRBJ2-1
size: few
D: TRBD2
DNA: TGCAGTGCTAGAGATCTCCGGGAGCGGGGGGCGTGGAATGAGCAGTTCTTC
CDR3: CSARDLRERGAWNEQFF

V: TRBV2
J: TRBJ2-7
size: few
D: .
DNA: TGTGCCAGCAGTGGATCTGGGCTAGGGAAAGCCTACGAGCAGTACTTC
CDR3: CASSGSGLGKAYEQYF